This TCR beta chain was sequenced in a study of shared clonotypes between healthy human individuals. Broader study findings: Generally, naive subsets (rather than memory subsets) showed larger estimated richness. Rarefaction demonstrated incomplete sorted-subset sequencing despite large depth.

The assay was carried out at the deep level. Repertoires were generated with immunoSEQ multiplex PCR, while TCRdb's copy carries only in-frame clones and drops some. The repertoire has hundreds of thousands of clones, roughly 95% of them found once; the top ten carry over 0.095%. Positive CCR7 selection of CD45RO-negative cells yielded the naive CD8 cells, and terminally differentiated effector memory CD45RA+ cells were excluded. Adult Caucasians living in Nashville, Tennessee made up all of the donors. Of note for this clone: Its antigen remains unknown.

The J segment lost 6 bases and the V segment lost 8 bases, leaving 9 bases of the junction unmatched. Germline V gene sequence: CDR1 MNHEY, CDR2 SVGAGI. The length of the CDR3 is 13 residues. This rearrangement joins TRBV6-5 to TRBJ2-7; 8 positions match TRBD2. What was sequenced was naive CD8+ T cells sorted from blood. The receptor was derived from a woman aged 25-40 years in good health. The CDR3 nucleotides are TGTGCCAGCGAAGCGGGAGTTTTGGGCGAGCAGTACTTC. The encoded protein is CASEAGVLGEQYF.